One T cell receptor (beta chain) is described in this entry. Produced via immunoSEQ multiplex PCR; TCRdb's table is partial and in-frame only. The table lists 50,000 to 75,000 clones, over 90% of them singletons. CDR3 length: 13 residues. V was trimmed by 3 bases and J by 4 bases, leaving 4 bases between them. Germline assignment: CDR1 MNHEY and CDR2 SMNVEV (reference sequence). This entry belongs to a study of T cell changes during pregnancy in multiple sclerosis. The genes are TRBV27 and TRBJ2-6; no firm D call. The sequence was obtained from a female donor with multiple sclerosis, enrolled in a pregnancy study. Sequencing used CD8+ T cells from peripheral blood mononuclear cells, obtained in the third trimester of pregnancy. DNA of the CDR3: TGTGCCAGCAGTTTGCGAGGGGCCAACGTCCTGACTTTC. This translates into CASSLRGANVLTF.